The clone carrying this T cell receptor beta chain has a count of ten or more. This sample was taken from a study of regulatory T cells in long-lasting Graves disease. V gave up 0 bases and J gave up 6 bases, with 9 bases separating them. Germline-derived CDR1 and CDR2 are SGHTA and FQGTGA. The CDR3 totals 15 residues. The time point here: newly diagnosed GD, antithyroid drugs for less than 3 months. PBMC-derived RNA was used for the TCR library. Construction of TCR beta libraries relied on iRepertoire HTBI primers and on Arm-PCR targeting CDR3 regions. TCRdb recomputed calls from the multiplex PCR reads with MiXCR, one row per CDR3 protein. The sample gives around 250,000 distinct CDR3 sequences, 18% of which show up once; roughly 15% is in the top ten. These data also formed part of another study, on T cells in Graves' hyperthyroidism and ophthalmopathy.

The sample was peripheral blood mononuclear cells (PBMCs), taken at new diagnosis, from a patient treated with antithyroid drugs. This sequence was found in a woman aged 25 to 45 with Graves disease. This sequence joins TRBV7-3 and TRBJ1-6; a possible D gene is TRBD1 (5 bases). The CDR3 spells CASSLTLRANSPLHF. In DNA form, the CDR3 reads TGTGCCAGCAGCTTAACGCTCAGGGCTAATTCACCCCTCCACTTT.